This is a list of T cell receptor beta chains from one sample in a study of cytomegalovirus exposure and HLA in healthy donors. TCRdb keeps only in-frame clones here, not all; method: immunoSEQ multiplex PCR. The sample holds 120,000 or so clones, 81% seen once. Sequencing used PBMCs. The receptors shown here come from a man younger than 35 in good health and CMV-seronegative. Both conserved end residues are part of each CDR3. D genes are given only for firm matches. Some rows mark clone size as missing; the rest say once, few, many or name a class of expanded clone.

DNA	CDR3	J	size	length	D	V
TGTGCCAGCAGCTTTGAGACAGCATCCTACGAGCAGTACTTC	CASSFETASYEQYF	TRBJ2-7	-	14	-	TRBV7-2
TGCGCCAGCAGCTTGGCCGCGGCACCGAACACTGAAGCTTTCTTT	CASSLAAAPNTEAFF	TRBJ1-1	few	15	-	TRBV5-1
TGTGCCAGCAGGAGGGACTTTTCGAACACTGAAGCTTTCTTT	CASRRDFSNTEAFF	TRBJ1-1	-	14	-	TRBV9
TGTGCCAGCTCGCGCGCCACAGGGTACCAAGAGACCCAGTACTTC	CASSRATGYQETQYF	TRBJ2-5	-	15	-	TRBV18
TGTGCCAGCCCGGGACCGGAGGGGCCCCAGCATTTT	CASPGPEGPQHF	TRBJ1-5	once	12	-	TRBV6-8
TGCGCCAGCAGCACAGGACAGGGCGGCCAGACCCAGTACTTC	CASSTGQGGQTQYF	TRBJ2-5	-	14	TRBD1	TRBV4-1
TGTGCCAGCAGCTGGCGGGCTAACTATGGCTACACCTTC	CASSWRANYGYTF	TRBJ1-2	-	13	-	TRBV27
TGTGCCAGCAGCTTAGCAGCTAGCACCTTAGGGTCCCACGAGCAGTACTTC	CASSLAASTLGSHEQYF	TRBJ2-7	-	17	-	TRBV7-6
TGTGCCAGCAGACCCGGAGGGGATGGCTACACCTTC	CASRPGGDGYTF	TRBJ1-2	-	12	-	TRBV6-6
TGTGCCAGCAGCCCTCTCACTGAAGCTTTCTTT	CASSPLTEAFF	TRBJ1-1	-	11	-	TRBV7-2
TGTGCCAGCTCACCGCGGGGGATGGGGGATACGCAGTATTTT	CASSPRGMGDTQYF	TRBJ2-3	-	14	TRBD2	TRBV18
TGTGCCAGCTCCCTTGGACACGCCAATCAGCCCCAGCATTTT	CASSLGHANQPQHF	TRBJ1-5	-	14	-	TRBV18
TGCGCCAGCAGCCAATTTGAGGTCGGGAGGACAGGGGACCGGGTCGGTGGTACTGAAGCTTTCTTT	CASSQFEVGRTGDRVGGTEAFF	TRBJ1-1	-	22	TRBD1	TRBV4-3
TGTGCCAGCAAAGGACAGAACTATGGCTACACCTTC	CASKGQNYGYTF	TRBJ1-2	-	12	-	TRBV27
TGTGCCAGCAGTGGAGGGGGACACACCGGGGAGCTGTTTTTT	CASSGGGHTGELFF	TRBJ2-2	few	14	-	TRBV6-4
TGCGCCAGCAGCACCGACTTGAACACTGAAGCTTTCTTT	CASSTDLNTEAFF	TRBJ1-1	few	13	-	TRBV5-1
TGTGCCAGCAGTAAAGGGGGCTCGGGTGAGCAGTTCTTC	CASSKGGSGEQFF	TRBJ2-1	-	13	TRBD1	TRBV27
TGTGCCAGCAGCCTCGAGGAGACCCAGTACTTC	CASSLEETQYF	TRBJ2-5	-	11	-	TRBV2
TGTGCCAGCAGTTCGCGGGAGGGTAATCAGCCCCAGCATTTT	CASSSREGNQPQHF	TRBJ1-5	-	14	-	TRBV2
TGTGCCAGCAGTGAAGCCCCGCAGAATCAGCCCCAGCATTTT	CASSEAPQNQPQHF	TRBJ1-5	-	14	-	TRBV6-1
TGCGCCAGCACCCCTGACAGGGGGCGCTTCTACGAGCAGTACTTC	CASTPDRGRFYEQYF	TRBJ2-7	-	15	TRBD1	TRBV5-1
TGTGCCAGCACGCTAGCGCGCCAAGAGACCCAGTACTTC	CASTLARQETQYF	TRBJ2-5	-	13	-	TRBV7-2
TGTGCCAGCAGTTTTGGGGACAGTAATTCACCCCTCCACTTT	CASSFGDSNSPLHF	TRBJ1-6	-	14	TRBD1	TRBV27
TGTGCCAGTAGTATTTACAGGGTCGGGAATGAGCAGTTCTTC	CASSIYRVGNEQFF	TRBJ2-1	-	14	-	TRBV19